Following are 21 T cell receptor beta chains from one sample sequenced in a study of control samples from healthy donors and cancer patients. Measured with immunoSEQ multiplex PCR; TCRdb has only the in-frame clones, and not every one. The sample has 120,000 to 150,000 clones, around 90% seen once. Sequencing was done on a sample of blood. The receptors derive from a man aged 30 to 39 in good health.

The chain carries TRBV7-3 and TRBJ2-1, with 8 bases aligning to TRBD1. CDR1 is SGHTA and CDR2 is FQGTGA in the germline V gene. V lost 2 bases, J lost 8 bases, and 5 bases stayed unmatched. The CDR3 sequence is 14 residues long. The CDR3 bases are TGTGCCAGCAGCTTAGGCGACAGGGGCGATGAGCAGTTCTTC. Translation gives CASSLGDRGDEQFF.

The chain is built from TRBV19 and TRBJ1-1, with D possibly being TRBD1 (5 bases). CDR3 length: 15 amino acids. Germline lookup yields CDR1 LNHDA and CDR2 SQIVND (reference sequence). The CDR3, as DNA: TGTTCTTCTACCCCTGCCCCGGGACGGAACACTGAAGCTTTCTTT. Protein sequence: CSSTPAPGRNTEAFF.

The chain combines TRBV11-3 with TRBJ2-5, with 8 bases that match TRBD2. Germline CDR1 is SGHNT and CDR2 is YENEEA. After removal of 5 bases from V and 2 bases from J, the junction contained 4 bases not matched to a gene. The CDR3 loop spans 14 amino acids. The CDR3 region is CASSTGGEQETQYF. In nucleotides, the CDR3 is TGTGCCAGCAGCACCGGGGGGGAGCAAGAGACCCAGTACTTC.

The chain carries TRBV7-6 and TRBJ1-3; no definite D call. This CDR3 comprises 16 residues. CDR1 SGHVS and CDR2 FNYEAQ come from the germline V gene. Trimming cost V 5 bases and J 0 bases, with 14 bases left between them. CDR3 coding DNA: TGTGCCAGCAGCGTGGGGAACAGTCACTCTGGAAACACCATATATTTT. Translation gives CASSVGNSHSGNTIYF.

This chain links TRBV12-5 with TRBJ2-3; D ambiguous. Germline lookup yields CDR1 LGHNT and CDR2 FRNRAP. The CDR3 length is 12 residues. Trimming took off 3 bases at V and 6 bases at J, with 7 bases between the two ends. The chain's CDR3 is CASGFLGDTQYF. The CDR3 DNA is TGTGCTAGTGGTTTTCTCGGGGATACGCAGTATTTT.

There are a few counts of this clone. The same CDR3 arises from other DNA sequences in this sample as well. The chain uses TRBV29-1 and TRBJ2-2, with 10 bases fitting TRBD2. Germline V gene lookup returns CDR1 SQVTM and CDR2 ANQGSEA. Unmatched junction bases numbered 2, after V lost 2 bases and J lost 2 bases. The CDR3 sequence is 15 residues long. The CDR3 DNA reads TGCAGCGTTGAACTAGCGGGAGTCAACACCGGGGAGCTGTTTTTT. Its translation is CSVELAGVNTGELFF.

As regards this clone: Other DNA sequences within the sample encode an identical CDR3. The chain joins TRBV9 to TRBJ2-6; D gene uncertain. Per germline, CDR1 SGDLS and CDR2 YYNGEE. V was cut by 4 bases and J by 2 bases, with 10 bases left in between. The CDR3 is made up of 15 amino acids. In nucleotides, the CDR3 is TGTGCCAGCAGCTCTAGTGGGGCTGGGGCCAACGTCCTGACTTTC. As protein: CASSSSGAGANVLTF.

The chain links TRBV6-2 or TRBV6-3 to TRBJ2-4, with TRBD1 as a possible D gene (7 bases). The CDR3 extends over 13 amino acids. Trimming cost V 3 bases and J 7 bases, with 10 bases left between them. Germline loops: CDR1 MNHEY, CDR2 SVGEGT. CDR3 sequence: CASSYAGQNIQYF. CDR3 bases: TGTGCCAGCAGTTATGCGGGACAGAACATTCAGTACTTC.

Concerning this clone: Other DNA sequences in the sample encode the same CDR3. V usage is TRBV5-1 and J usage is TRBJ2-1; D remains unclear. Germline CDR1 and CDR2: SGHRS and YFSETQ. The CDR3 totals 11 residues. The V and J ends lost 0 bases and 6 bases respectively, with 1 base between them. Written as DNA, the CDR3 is TGCGCCAGCAGCTTGGGCAATGAGCAGTTCTTC. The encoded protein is CASSLGNEQFF.

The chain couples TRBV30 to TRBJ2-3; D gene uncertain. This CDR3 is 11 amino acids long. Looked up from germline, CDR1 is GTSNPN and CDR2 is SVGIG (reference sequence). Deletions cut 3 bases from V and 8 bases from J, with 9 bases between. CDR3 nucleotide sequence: TGTGCCTGGAGGGCCGAAAGTACGCAGTATTTT. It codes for CAWRAESTQYF.

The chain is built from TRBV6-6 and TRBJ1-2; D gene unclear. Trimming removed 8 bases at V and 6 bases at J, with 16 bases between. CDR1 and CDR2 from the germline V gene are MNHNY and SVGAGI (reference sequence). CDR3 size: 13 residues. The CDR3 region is CASEPLRHHGYTF. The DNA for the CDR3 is TGTGCCAGCGAACCTTTAAGGCACCATGGCTACACCTTC.

CDR3 sequence reads: CASRSGYEQYF. The CDR3 DNA sequence: TGTGCCAGCAGGAGCGGCTACGAGCAGTACTTC. The chain couples TRBV25-1 to TRBJ2-7, with TRBD2 as a possible D gene (5 bases). Germline V gene lookup returns CDR1 MGHDK and CDR2 SYGVNS. This CDR3 has 11 amino acids. The V end lost 6 bases, the J end lost 3 bases, and 6 bases lay between the germline ends.

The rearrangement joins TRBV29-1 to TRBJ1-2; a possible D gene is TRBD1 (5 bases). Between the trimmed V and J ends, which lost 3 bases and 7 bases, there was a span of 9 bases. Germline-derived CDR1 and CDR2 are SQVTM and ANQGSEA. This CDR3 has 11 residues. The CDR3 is CSVDLGGGYTF. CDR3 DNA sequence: TGCAGCGTTGATCTGGGGGGTGGCTACACCTTC.

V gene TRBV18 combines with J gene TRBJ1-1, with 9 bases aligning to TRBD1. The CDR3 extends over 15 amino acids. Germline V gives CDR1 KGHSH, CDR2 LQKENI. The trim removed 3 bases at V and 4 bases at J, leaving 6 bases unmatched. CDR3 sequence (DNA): TGTGCCAGCTCACCCCAAGAGACAGGGGGCACTGAAGCTTTCTTT. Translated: CASSPQETGGTEAFF.

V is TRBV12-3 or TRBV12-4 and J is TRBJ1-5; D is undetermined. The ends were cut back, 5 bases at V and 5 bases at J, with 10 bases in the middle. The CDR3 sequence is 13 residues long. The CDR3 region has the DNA TGTGCCAGCAGTAACGGGCGTGATCAGCCCCAGCATTTT. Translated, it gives CASSNGRDQPQHF.

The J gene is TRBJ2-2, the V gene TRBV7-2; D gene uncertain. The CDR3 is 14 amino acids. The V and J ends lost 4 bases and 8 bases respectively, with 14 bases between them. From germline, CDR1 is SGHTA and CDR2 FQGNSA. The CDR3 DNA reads TGTGCCAGCAGCTCCTCGGGCGCGAGGGGGGAGCTGTTTTTT. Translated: CASSSSGARGELFF.

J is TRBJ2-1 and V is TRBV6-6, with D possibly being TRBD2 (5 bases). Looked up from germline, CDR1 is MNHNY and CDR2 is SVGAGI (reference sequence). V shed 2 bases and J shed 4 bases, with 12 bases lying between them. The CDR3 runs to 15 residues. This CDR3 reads CASSYGGDYYNEQFF. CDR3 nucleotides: TGTGCCAGCAGTTACGGCGGCGACTATTACAATGAGCAGTTCTTC.

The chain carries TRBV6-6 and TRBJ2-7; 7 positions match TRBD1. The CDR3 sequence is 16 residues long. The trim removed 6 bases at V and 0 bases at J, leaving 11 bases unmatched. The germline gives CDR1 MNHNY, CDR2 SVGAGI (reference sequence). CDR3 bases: TGTGCCAGCAGAGTTACACCAGGGGACAGCTCCTACGAGCAGTACTTC. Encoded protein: CASRVTPGDSSYEQYF.

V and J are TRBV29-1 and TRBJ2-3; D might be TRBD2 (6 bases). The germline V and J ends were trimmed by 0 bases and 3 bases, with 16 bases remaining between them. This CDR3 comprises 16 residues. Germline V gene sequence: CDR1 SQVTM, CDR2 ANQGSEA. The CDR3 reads CSVEDFPLAATDTQYF. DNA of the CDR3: TGCAGCGTTGAAGACTTCCCATTAGCGGCTACAGATACGCAGTATTTT.

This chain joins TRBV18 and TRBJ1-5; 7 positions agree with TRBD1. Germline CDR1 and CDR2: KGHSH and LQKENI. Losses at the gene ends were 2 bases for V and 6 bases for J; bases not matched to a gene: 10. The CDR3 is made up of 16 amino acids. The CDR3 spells CASSPRNDRVLQPQHF. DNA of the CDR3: TGTGCCAGCTCACCAAGGAATGACAGGGTTCTTCAGCCCCAGCATTTT.

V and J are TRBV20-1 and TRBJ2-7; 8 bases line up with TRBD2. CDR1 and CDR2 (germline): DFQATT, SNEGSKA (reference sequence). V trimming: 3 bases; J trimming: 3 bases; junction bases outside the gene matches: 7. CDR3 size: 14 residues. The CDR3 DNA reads TGCAGTGCTAGTTTGCCGGGGGGGATCTACGAGCAGTACTTC. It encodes CSASLPGGIYEQYF.